Listed below are T cell receptor beta chains from one sample, sequenced in a study of blood T cell repertoires in COVID-19. Clones were sequenced by immunoSEQ multiplex PCR, and TCRdb holds only the in-frame ones, with some missing. The table includes approximately 190,000 clones, about 88% detected once. The sample consisted of peripheral blood. The receptors come from a man aged 25 to 40 with active or convalescent COVID-19. CDR3s leave out the opening cysteine and the closing phenylalanine or tryptophan. Fields, in order: V gene, J gene, clone size, CDR3 protein. Clone size is given for some rows only: seen once, a few or many times, or a class if the clone is expanded.

TRBV3-1/TRBV3-2,TRBJ2-7,.,ASSVSRENYEQY
TRBV15,TRBJ2-7,once,ATSRRQGDYEQY
TRBV5-5,TRBJ2-3,.,ASSRGSQEAQY
TRBV19,TRBJ2-7,.,ASSAGGGAYEQY
TRBV5-1,TRBJ1-5,.,ASSLGRNQPQH
TRBV7-9,TRBJ2-2,.,ASSLEGQGGTGELF
TRBV7-9,TRBJ1-1,.,ASSSQNTEAF
TRBV5-1,TRBJ2-6,.,ASSLPGGRESDSGANVLT
TRBV27,TRBJ2-5,.,ASRGLAGGLGETQY
TRBV9,TRBJ2-1,.,ASSVFTSGLDNEQF
TRBV4-1,TRBJ1-3,.,ASSPRDNSGNTIY
TRBV19,TRBJ1-1,.,ASSIGERDEAF
TRBV18,TRBJ1-2,.,ASSPDSTYGYT
TRBV9,TRBJ2-3,.,ASSPWTLHTDTQY
TRBV12-5,TRBJ2-3,.,ASGLVLGLAGGTDTQY
TRBV25-1,TRBJ1-1,.,ASSLGALGGTEAF
TRBV5-4,TRBJ1-1,.,ASSLTGQGAPEAF
TRBV25-1,TRBJ1-1,.,ASSDLTDRGMNTEAF
TRBV2,TRBJ1-6,.,ASSEDRRGSPLH
TRBV30,TRBJ1-4,.,AWSASGVLYEKLF
TRBV5-1,TRBJ1-1,.,ASSPSPNTEAF
TRBV9,TRBJ1-2,.,ASSPRQGPGNGYT
TRBV7-9,TRBJ1-2,.,ASSPGTGRYGYT
TRBV28,TRBJ2-5,.,ASSLVVAGGRKTQY
TRBV5-1,TRBJ2-1,.,ASKVGDNEQF
TRBV19,TRBJ1-4,once,ASSNRGGNEKLF
TRBV7-8,TRBJ2-2,once,ASSLPGGAGELF
TRBV19,TRBJ1-6,.,ASSQWGGTGAGNSPLH
TRBV3-1/TRBV3-2,TRBJ2-1,.,ASSSTRDSSYNEQF
TRBV7-8,TRBJ1-2,.,ASSPPAGAYGYT
TRBV5-1,TRBJ1-3,.,ASSLPEGSGNTIY
TRBV7-8,TRBJ2-7,.,ASRGDRTVGEQY
TRBV6-4,TRBJ2-3,.,ASSNIRGSSTDTQY
TRBV30,TRBJ1-1,many,AWKQGWTEAF
TRBV2,TRBJ2-1,.,ASSHRDRVHNEQF
TRBV30,TRBJ1-1,few,AWSDYGRGNTEAF
TRBV10-1,TRBJ2-7,once,ASSTGYEQY
TRBV25-1,TRBJ2-7,.,ASSEFKHSYEQY
TRBV6-1,TRBJ2-3,.,ASSEALAGDTQY
TRBV10-3,TRBJ2-1,.,AISEYGGSSYNEQF
TRBV6-6,TRBJ1-4,.,ASSSGTVYSEKLF
TRBV30,TRBJ2-7,few,AWSVIAGSEQY
TRBV12-3/TRBV12-4,TRBJ2-5,.,ASGRQETQY
TRBV10-3,TRBJ2-6,.,ATAGAGANVLT
TRBV20-1,TRBJ1-2,.,SASRGDGYT
TRBV5-1,TRBJ1-1,.,ASSLASPGAEAF
TRBV19,TRBJ2-1,.,ASSAGLAGGTYNEQF
TRBV6-2/TRBV6-3,TRBJ2-7,.,ASTPLRQGTYEQY
TRBV10-2,TRBJ2-5,.,ATSGGGETQY
TRBV3-1/TRBV3-2,TRBJ1-6,.,ASSLHEVNNSPLH